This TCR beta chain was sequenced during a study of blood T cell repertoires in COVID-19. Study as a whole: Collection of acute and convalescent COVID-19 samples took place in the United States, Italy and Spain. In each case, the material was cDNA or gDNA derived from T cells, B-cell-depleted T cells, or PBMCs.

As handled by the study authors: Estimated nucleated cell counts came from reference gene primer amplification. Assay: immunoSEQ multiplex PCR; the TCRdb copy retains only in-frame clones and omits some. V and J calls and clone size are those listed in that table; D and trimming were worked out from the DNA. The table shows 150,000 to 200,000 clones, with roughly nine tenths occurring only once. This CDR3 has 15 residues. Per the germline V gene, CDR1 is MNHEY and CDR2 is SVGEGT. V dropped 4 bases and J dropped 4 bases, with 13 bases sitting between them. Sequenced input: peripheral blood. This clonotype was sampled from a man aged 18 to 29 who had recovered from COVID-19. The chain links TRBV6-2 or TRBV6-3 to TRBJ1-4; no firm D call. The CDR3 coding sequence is TGTGCCAGCAGTTTCTCCGAAGGAGATAATGAAAAACTGTTTTTT. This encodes CASSFSEGDNEKLFF.